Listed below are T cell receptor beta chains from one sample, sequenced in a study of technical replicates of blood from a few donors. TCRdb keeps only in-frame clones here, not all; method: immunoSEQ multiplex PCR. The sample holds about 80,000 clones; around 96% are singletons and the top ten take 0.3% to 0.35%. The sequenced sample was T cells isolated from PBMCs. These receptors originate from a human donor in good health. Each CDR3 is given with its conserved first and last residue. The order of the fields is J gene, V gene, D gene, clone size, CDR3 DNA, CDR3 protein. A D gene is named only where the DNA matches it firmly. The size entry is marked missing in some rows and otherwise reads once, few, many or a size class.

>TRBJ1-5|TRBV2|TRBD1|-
TGTGCCAGCAGTGGACAGGGACAGCCCCAGCATTTT
CASSGQGQPQHF
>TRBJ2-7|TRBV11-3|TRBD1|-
TGTGCCAGCAGCTTAGTGGACAGGGGCCACGAGCAGTACTTC
CASSLVDRGHEQYF
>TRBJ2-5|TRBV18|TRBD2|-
TGTGCCAGCTCACCACCTAGCGGGAGGCCCCAAGAGACCCAGTACTTC
CASSPPSGRPQETQYF
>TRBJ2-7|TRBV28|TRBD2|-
TGTGCCAGCAGGGGAGCGGGAGCGGGGTACGAGCAGTACTTC
CASRGAGAGYEQYF
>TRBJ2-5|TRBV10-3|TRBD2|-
TGTGCCATCAAACCACTAGCGGGAGGAGAGACCCAGTACTTC
CAIKPLAGGETQYF
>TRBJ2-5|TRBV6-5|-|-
TGTGCCAGCAGTTACTCATGGACTACCAAAGAGACCCAGTACTTC
CASSYSWTTKETQYF
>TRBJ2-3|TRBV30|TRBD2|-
TGTGCCTGGTCCCTAGCGGGAGTCACAGATACGCAGTATTTT
CAWSLAGVTDTQYF
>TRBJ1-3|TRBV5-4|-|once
TGTGCCAGCAGCCAGGGGCCAATCTCTGGAAACACCATATATTTT
CASSQGPISGNTIYF
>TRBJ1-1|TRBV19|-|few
TGTGCCAGTAGTATTCGTAAGGCAGGGGATGGTGAAGCTTTCTTT
CASSIRKAGDGEAFF
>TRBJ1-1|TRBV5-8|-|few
TGTGCCAGCAGCCTGAGGGCCGGTGAAGCTTTCTTT
CASSLRAGEAFF
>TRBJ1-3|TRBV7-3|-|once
TGTGCCACCCTTCCGCTAGATAGCTCTGGAAACACCATATATTTT
CATLPLDSSGNTIYF
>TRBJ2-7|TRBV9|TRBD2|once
TGTGCCAGCAGCGGTAGCGGGAGTCATGTTAACGAGCAGTACTTC
CASSGSGSHVNEQYF
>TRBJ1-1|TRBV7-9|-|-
TGTGCCAGCAGCTTGGGGGGTATAGGTGAAGCTTTCTTT
CASSLGGIGEAFF
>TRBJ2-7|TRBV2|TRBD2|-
TGTGCCAGCAGTGAAGCGGTAGCGGGAGGAGTTGGGGAGCAGTACTTC
CASSEAVAGGVGEQYF
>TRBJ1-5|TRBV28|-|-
TGTGCCAGCAGTTCGGGACACAGCAATCAGCCCCAGCATTTT
CASSSGHSNQPQHF
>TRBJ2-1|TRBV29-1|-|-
TGCAGCGTTGAAGTGGCGGGTGAGCAGTTCTTC
CSVEVAGEQFF
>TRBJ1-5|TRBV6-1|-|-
TGTGCCAGCAGTGCTCTTACAGGCTATAGCAATCAGCCCCAGCATTTT
CASSALTGYSNQPQHF
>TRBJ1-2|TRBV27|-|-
TGTGCCAGCAGTTTATCGGGGGCCTATGGCTACACCTTC
CASSLSGAYGYTF
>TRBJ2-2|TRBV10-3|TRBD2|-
TGTGCCATCAGTGGACTAGCGGGAGAATGGACCGGGGAGCTGTTTTTT
CAISGLAGEWTGELFF
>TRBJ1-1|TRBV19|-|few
TGTGCCAGTAGTCTCCAGGGGCCGTACACTGAAGCTTTCTTT
CASSLQGPYTEAFF
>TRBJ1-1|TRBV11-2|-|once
TGTGCCAGCAGCTTAGCTGAACAGGGTAATCAGGAAGCTTTCTTT
CASSLAEQGNQEAFF
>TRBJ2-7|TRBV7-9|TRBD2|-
TGTGCCAGCAGCCAAGGACTAGCGAGGTTCGAGCAGTACTTC
CASSQGLARFEQYF
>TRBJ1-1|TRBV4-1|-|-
TGCGCCAGCAGTTTCCGAGCTGACACTGAAGCTTTCTTT
CASSFRADTEAFF
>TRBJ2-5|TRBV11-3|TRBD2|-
TGTGCCAGCAGTCAATCACTAGCGGGAGGAGAGACCCAGTACTTC
CASSQSLAGGETQYF
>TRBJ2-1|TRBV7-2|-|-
TGTGCCAGCACGATTCTAGCGTACCTAGAGTACAATGAGCAGTTCTTC
CASTILAYLEYNEQFF
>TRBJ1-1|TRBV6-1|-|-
TGTGCCAGCAGTGAAGTCGGGACAACCGCTACAGCTTTCTTT
CASSEVGTTATAFF
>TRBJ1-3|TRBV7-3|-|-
TGTGCCAGCAGCTCTAGGATAAAGTGTGACACCATATATTTT
CASSSRIKCDTIYF
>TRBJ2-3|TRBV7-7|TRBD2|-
TGTGCCAGCAGCTTCAAGCGGGAGACGCAGTATTTT
CASSFKRETQYF
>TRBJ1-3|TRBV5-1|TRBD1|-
TGCGCCAGCAGCTTGGCCGGGACAGGGAAGGGAAACACCATATATTTT
CASSLAGTGKGNTIYF
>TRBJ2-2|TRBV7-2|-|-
TGTGCCAGCAGCTTAGTGCCGGGAGTAAGGACCGGGGAGCTGTTTTTT
CASSLVPGVRTGELFF
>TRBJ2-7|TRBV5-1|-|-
TGCGCCAGCAGCCCACAGGGAGATAGAACCTACGAGCAGTACTTC
CASSPQGDRTYEQYF
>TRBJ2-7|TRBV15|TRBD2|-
TGTGCCACCAGCAGAGATCTCGTAGGACTAGCGAGATCCTACGAGCAGTACTTC
CATSRDLVGLARSYEQYF
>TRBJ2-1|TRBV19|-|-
TGTGCCAGTAGTAGCCCTATTAGGGAGATTTACAATGAGCAGTTCTTC
CASSSPIREIYNEQFF
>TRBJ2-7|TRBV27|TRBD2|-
TGTGCCAGCAGTTTATCTGCGGGAGCTCCCTACGAGCAGTACTTC
CASSLSAGAPYEQYF
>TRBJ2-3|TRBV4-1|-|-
TGCGCCAGCAGCCAAGCGAGGTTTACAGATACGCAGTATTTT
CASSQARFTDTQYF
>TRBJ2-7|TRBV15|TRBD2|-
TGTGCCACCAGCAGACCCGGACTAGCCCCCTACGAGCAGTACTTC
CATSRPGLAPYEQYF
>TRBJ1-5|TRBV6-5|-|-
TGTGCCAGCAGTTCGGGCAATCAGCCCCAGCATTTT
CASSSGNQPQHF
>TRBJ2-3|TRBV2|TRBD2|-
TGTGCCATCTACGGACTAGCGGGAGGCACAGATACGCAGTATTTT
CAIYGLAGGTDTQYF
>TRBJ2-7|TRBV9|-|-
TGTGCCAGCAGCGTAGCGGGGTCCAGCTCCTACGAGCAGTACTTC
CASSVAGSSSYEQYF
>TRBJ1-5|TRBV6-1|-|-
TGTGCCAGCATGGGAGGGTACAATCAGCCCCAGCATTTT
CASMGGYNQPQHF
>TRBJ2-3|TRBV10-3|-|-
TGTGCCATCAGTGGCCGGGTTAGCACAGATACGCAGTATTTT
CAISGRVSTDTQYF
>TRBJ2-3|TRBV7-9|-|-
TGTGCCAGCAGCCCACCTCTAGCCACAGATACGCAGTATTTT
CASSPPLATDTQYF
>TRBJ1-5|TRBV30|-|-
TGTGCCTTGGTTACGGGGGTGGGCAATCAGCCCCAGCATTTT
CALVTGVGNQPQHF
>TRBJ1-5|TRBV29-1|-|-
TGCAGCGTTGGCCGGGACACCAATCAGCCCCAGCATTTT
CSVGRDTNQPQHF
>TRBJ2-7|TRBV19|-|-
TGTGCCAGTAGTATAGATCTCTCCGAGTACGAGCAGTACTTC
CASSIDLSEYEQYF
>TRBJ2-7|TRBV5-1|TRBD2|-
TGCGCCAGCACCTCTGGGACTAGCGGCCCCAAGGGTCGCTACGAGCAGTACTTC
CASTSGTSGPKGRYEQYF
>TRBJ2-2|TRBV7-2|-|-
TGTGCCAGCAGCCCCTTAGATAGGCGGGTGAACACCGGGGAGCTGTTTTTT
CASSPLDRRVNTGELFF
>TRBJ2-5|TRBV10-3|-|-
TGTGCCATCAGTGAAAGGACTGGTGAGACCCAGTACTTC
CAISERTGETQYF
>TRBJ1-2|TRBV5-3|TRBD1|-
TGTGCCAGAAGCTTCGTAGAGACAGGGGTCACTTCGATAGCTAACTATGGCTACACCTTC
CARSFVETGVTSIANYGYTF
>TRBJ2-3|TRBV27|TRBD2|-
TGTGCCAGCAGTTTAGACCCGCGGGAGATAGATACGCAGTATTTT
CASSLDPREIDTQYF
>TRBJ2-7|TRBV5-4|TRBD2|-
TGTGCCAGCAGATTAGCGGGAGGGCCCTACGAGCAGTACTTC
CASRLAGGPYEQYF
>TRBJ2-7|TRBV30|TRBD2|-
TGTGCCTGGACTCTTAGCGGGAGACTCTTCGAGCAGTACTTC
CAWTLSGRLFEQYF
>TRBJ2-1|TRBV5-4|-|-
TGTGCCAGCAGCTTGGAGTTAGGGGAACCCCGGTACAATGAGCAGTTCTTC
CASSLELGEPRYNEQFF
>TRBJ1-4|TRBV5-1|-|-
TGCGCCAGCAGCTTGGGTGGCAGTAATGAAAAACTGTTTTTT
CASSLGGSNEKLFF
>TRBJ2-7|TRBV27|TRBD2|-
TGTGCCAGCAGTCCCGGACTAGTGGCTTCCTACGAGCAGTACTTC
CASSPGLVASYEQYF
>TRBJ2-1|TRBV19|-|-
TGTGCCAGCTCAAACAGCCTCTCCTACAATGAGCAGTTCTTC
CASSNSLSYNEQFF
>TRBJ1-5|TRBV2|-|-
TGTGCCAGCGGGGGGGGACGGGATAGCAATCAGCCCCAGCATTTT
CASGGGRDSNQPQHF
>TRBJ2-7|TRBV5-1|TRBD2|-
TGCGCCAGCAGCCGGACTAGCGGGACCTACGAGCAGTACTTC
CASSRTSGTYEQYF
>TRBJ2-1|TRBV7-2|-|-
TGTGCCAGCAGCTTAGCGACAGGAGTCTACAATGAGCAGTTCTTC
CASSLATGVYNEQFF